This is a list of T cell receptor beta chains from one sample in a study of a mutant IDH1 vaccine in newly diagnosed glioma. These receptors are not linked to any known antigen. Produced via immunoSEQ multiplex PCR; TCRdb's table is partial and in-frame only. This sample has over 30,000 clones; around nine tenths occur once, and the top ten carry 12%. The material was PBMCs, obtained from a glioma patient whose treatment included an IDH1 peptide vaccine. Source of these receptors: a woman younger than 45 with glioma. The CDR3 runs from the conserved cysteine through the conserved F or W. D genes are given only for firm matches. Expanded clones get a size class; other rows say once, few or many, or leave the size out.

clone size: NA
J gene: TRBJ1-5
D gene: NA
V gene: TRBV19
CDR3 DNA: TGTGCCAGTAGTATTCGGGCAGGACCCAATCAGCCCCAGCATTTT
CDR3 protein: CASSIRAGPNQPQHF

clone size: NA
J gene: TRBJ2-7
D gene: NA
V gene: TRBV18
CDR3 DNA: TGTGCCAGCTCTCTCATCAGGGCGTACGAGCAGTACTTC
CDR3 protein: CASSLIRAYEQYF

clone size: NA
J gene: TRBJ2-5
D gene: NA
V gene: TRBV7-2
CDR3 DNA: TGTGCCAGCAGCCCACAAGCGGCAGAGACCCAGTACTTC
CDR3 protein: CASSPQAAETQYF

clone size: NA
J gene: TRBJ2-2
D gene: NA
V gene: TRBV5-1
CDR3 DNA: TGCGCCAGCAGCTTGGAGCTAATCGGGGAGCTGTTTTTT
CDR3 protein: CASSLELIGELFF

clone size: NA
J gene: TRBJ2-7
D gene: NA
V gene: TRBV19
CDR3 DNA: TGTGCCAGTAGTATAGGGGTCGGGAGCCCTCTCGAGCAGTACTTC
CDR3 protein: CASSIGVGSPLEQYF

clone size: NA
J gene: TRBJ1-2
D gene: TRBD1
V gene: TRBV11-2
CDR3 DNA: TGTGCCAGCAGATCCCGGGACAGGGGCTTCTATGGCTACACCTTC
CDR3 protein: CASRSRDRGFYGYTF

clone size: once
J gene: TRBJ1-6
D gene: NA
V gene: TRBV2
CDR3 DNA: TGTGCCAGCAGTGACGGTAGTGGCTCACCCCTCCACTTT
CDR3 protein: CASSDGSGSPLHF

clone size: NA
J gene: TRBJ1-1
D gene: NA
V gene: TRBV2
CDR3 DNA: TGTGCCAGCGAAAGAGTTCAGAGGGTGGCTTTCTTT
CDR3 protein: CASERVQRVAFF

clone size: few
J gene: TRBJ1-1
D gene: NA
V gene: TRBV10-3
CDR3 DNA: TGTGCCCTGTTGGCAGGCACTGAAGCTTTCTTT
CDR3 protein: CALLAGTEAFF

clone size: NA
J gene: TRBJ2-2
D gene: NA
V gene: TRBV2
CDR3 DNA: TGTGCCAGCAGCAGGAGGAACACCGGGGAGCTGTTTTTT
CDR3 protein: CASSRRNTGELFF

clone size: NA
J gene: TRBJ2-1
D gene: NA
V gene: TRBV29-1
CDR3 DNA: TGCAGCCACATGGGGGTGACCAGCGCTGAGCAGTTCTTC
CDR3 protein: CSHMGVTSAEQFF

clone size: NA
J gene: TRBJ1-5
D gene: NA
V gene: TRBV7-2
CDR3 DNA: TGTGCCAGCAGCTTAGCAGGGTACAATCAGCCCCAGCATTTT
CDR3 protein: CASSLAGYNQPQHF

clone size: NA
J gene: TRBJ1-2
D gene: TRBD1
V gene: TRBV5-1
CDR3 DNA: TGCGCCAGTCGACAGGGCCCCAACGACTATGGCTACACCTTC
CDR3 protein: CASRQGPNDYGYTF

clone size: once
J gene: TRBJ2-3
D gene: NA
V gene: TRBV5-1
CDR3 DNA: NA
CDR3 protein: CASSFGSGTDTQYF

clone size: few
J gene: TRBJ2-4
D gene: NA
V gene: TRBV19
CDR3 DNA: TGTGCCAGTAGTAAACGTACCGAAGAAAACATTCAGTACTTC
CDR3 protein: CASSKRTEENIQYF